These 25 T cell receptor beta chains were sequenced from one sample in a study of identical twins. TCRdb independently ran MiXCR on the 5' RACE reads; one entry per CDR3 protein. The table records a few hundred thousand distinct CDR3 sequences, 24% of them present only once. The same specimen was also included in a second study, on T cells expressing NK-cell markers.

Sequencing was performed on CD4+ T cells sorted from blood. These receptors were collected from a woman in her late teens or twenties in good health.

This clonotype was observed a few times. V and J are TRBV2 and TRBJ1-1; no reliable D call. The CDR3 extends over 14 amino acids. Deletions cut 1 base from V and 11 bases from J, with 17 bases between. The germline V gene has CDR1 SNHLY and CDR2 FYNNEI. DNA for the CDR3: TGTGCCAGCAGTGAAGAAAATGGAGGGAGTAAGGCTTTCTTT. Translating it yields CASSEENGGSKAFF.

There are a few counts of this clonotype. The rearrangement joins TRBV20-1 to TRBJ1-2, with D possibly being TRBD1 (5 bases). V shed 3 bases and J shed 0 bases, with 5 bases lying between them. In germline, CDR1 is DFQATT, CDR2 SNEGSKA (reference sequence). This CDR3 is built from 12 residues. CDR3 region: CSASRANYGYTF. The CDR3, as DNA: TGCAGTGCTAGCAGGGCTAACTATGGCTACACCTTC.

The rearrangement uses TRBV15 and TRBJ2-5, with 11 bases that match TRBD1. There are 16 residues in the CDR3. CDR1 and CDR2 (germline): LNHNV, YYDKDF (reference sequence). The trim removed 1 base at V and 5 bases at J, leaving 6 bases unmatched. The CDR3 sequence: CATSRGRDRGRETQYF. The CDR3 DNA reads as TGTGCCACCAGCAGAGGCCGGGACAGGGGGAGGGAGACCCAGTACTTC.

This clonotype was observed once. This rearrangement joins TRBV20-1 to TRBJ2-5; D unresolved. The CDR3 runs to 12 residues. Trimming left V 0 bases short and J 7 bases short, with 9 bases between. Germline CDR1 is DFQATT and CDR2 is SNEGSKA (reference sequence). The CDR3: CSAREVGGTQYF. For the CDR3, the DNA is TGCAGTGCTAGAGAAGTAGGCGGGACCCAGTACTTC.

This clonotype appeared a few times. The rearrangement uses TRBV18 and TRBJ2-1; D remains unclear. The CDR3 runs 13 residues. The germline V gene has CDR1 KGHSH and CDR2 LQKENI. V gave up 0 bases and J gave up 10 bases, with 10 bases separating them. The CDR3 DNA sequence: TGTGCCAGCTCACCACCGGGTCGTAAAGAGCAGTTCTTC. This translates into CASSPPGRKEQFF.

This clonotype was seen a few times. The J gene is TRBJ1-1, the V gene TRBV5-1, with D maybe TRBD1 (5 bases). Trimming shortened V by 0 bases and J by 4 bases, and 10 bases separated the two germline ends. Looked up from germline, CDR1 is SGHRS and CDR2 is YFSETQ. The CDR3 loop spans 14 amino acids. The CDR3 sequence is CASSLDRLGTEAFF. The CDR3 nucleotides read TGCGCCAGCAGCTTGGACAGGTTGGGCACTGAAGCTTTCTTT.

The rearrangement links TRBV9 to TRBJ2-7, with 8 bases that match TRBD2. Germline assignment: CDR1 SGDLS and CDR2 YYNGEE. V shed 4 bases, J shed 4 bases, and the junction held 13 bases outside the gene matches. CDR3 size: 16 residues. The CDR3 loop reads CASSTAPGLGTYEQYF. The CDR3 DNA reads TGTGCCAGCAGCACCGCGCCGGGACTAGGGACGTACGAGCAGTACTTC.

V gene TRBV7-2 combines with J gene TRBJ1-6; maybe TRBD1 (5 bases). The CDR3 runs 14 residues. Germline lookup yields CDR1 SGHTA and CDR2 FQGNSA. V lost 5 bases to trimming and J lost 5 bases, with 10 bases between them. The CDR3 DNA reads TGTGCCAGCAGCGCGCAGGGTCATAATTCACCCCTCCACTTT. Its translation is CASSAQGHNSPLHF.

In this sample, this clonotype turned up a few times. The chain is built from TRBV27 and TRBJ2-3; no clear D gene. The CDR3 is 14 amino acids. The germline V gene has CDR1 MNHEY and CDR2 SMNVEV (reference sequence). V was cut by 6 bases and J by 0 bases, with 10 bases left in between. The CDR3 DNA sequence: TGTGCCAGCAGCTCGCCTAAGAGCACAGATACGCAGTATTTT. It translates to CASSSPKSTDTQYF.

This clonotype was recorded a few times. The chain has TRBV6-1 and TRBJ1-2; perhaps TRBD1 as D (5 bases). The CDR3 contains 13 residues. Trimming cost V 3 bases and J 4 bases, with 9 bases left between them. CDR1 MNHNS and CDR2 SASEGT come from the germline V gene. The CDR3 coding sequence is TGTGCCAGCAGTGACGGGGGTCGCTATGGCTACACCTTC. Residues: CASSDGGRYGYTF.

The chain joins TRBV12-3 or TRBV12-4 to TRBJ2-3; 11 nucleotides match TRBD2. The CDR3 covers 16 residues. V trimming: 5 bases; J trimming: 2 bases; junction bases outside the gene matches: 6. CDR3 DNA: TGTGCCAGCAGTCCGACTAGCGGGGCCTTCACAGATACGCAGTATTTT. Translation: CASSPTSGAFTDTQYF.

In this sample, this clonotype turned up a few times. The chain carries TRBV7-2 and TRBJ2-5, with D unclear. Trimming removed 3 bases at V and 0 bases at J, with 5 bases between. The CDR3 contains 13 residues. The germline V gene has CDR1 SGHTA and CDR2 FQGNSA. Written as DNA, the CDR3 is TGTGCCAGCAGCTTTCAGGACCAAGAGACCCAGTACTTC. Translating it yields CASSFQDQETQYF.

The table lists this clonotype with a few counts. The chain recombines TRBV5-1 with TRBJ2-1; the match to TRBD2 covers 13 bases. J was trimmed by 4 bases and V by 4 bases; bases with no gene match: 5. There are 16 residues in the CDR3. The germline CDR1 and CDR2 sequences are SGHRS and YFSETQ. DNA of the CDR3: TGCGCCAGCAGCCCGGGGACTAGCGGGGCGTACAATGAGCAGTTCTTC. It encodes CASSPGTSGAYNEQFF. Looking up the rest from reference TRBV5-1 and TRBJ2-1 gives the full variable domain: KAGVTQTPRYLIKTRGQQVTLSCSPISGHRSVSWYQQTPGQGLQFLFEYFSETQRNKGNFPGRFSGRQFSNSRSEMNVSTLELGDSALYLCASSPGTSGAYNEQFFGPGTRLTVL.

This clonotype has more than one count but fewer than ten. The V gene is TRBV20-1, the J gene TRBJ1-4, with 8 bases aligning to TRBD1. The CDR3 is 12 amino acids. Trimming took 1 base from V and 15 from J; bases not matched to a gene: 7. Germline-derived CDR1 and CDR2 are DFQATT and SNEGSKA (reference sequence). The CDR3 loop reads CSARVSDRALFF. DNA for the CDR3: TGCAGTGCTAGAGTTTCGGACAGGGCGTTGTTTTTT.

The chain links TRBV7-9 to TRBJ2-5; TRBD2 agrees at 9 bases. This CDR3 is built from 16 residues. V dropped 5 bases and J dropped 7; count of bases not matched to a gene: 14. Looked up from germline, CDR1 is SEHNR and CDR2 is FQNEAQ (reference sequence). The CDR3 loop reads CASSATGTSPVATQYF. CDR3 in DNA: TGTGCCAGCAGCGCTACCGGGACTAGCCCCGTGGCGACCCAGTACTTC.

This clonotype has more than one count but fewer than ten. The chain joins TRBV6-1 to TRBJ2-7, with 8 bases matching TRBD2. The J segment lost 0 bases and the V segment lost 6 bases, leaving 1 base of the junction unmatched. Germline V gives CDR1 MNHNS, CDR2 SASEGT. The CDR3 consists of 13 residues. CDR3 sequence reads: CASSRGGSYEQYF. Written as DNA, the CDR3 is TGTGCCAGCAGCCGGGGGGGCTCCTACGAGCAGTACTTC.

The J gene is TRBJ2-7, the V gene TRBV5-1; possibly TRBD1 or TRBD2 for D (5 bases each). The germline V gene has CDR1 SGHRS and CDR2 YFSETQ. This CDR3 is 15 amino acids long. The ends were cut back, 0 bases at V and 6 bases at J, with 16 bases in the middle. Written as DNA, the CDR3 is TGCGCCAGCAGCTTGGGACGAGACAGCGGATTCGAGCAGTACTTC. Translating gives CASSLGRDSGFEQYF.

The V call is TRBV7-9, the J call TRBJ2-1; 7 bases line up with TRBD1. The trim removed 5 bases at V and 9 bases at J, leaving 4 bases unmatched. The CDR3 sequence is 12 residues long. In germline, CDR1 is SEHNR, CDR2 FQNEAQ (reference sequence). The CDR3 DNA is TGTGCCAGCAGCAAGGGGGCGCGTGAGCAGTTCTTC. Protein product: CASSKGAREQFF.

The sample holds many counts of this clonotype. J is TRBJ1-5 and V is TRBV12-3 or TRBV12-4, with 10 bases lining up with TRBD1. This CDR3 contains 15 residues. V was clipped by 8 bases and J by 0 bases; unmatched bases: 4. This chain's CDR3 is CASRGQGDSNQPQHF. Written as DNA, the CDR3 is TGTGCCAGCCGAGGACAGGGGGATAGCAATCAGCCCCAGCATTTT.

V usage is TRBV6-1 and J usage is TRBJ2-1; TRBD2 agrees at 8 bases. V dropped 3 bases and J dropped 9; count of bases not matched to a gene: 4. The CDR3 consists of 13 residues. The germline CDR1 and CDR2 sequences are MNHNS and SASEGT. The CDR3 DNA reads TGTGCCAGCAGTGACCCGGGACTAGGTGAGCAGTTCTTC. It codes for CASSDPGLGEQFF.

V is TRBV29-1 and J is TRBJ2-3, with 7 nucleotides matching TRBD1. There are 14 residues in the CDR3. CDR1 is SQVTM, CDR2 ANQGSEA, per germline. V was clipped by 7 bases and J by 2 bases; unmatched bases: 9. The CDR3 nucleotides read TGCAGCGCCAAACCGGGACAGATCACAGATACGCAGTATTTT. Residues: CSAKPGQITDTQYF.

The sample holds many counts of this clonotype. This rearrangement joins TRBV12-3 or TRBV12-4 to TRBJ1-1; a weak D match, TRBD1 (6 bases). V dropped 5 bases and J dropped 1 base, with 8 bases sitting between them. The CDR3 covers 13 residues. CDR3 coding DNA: TGTGCCAGCAGTCCACAGGGGAACACTGAAGCTTTCTTT. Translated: CASSPQGNTEAFF.

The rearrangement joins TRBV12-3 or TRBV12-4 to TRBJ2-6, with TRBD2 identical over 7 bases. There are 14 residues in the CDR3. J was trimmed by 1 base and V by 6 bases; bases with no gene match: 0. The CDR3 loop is CASSGGSGANVLTF. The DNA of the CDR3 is TGTGCCAGCAGCGGGGGGTCTGGGGCCAACGTCCTGACTTTC.

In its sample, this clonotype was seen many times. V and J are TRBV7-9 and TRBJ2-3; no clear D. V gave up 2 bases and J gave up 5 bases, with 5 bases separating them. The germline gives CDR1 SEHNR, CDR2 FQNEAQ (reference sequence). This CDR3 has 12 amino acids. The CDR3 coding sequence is TGTGCCAGCAGCTTAAACCGAGATACGCAGTATTTT. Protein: CASSLNRDTQYF.

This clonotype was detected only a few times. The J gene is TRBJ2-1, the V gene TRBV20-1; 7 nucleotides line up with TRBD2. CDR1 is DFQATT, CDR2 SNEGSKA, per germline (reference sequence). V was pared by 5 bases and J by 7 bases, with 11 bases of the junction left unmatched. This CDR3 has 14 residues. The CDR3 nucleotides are TGCAGTGCTCGCGGGCGGGAGCCCTTGAATGAGCAGTTCTTC. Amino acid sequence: CSARGREPLNEQFF.